These 27 T cell receptor beta chains originate from one sample sequenced in a study of T-cell memory formation after mild COVID-19. TCRdb called the 5' RACE reads again in MiXCR, with one record for every CDR3 protein. The sample shows roughly 170,000 distinct CDR3 sequences, about a fifth of them seen only once. Sequenced material: PBMCs or a T cell subset sorted from them (not recorded which). All receptors come from a man younger than 35 who had mild COVID-19 (a few samples of this study predate the infection). Cell type and time point are not known.

V is TRBV11-2 and J is TRBJ1-2; D is uncertain. Trimming took off 5 bases at V and 7 bases at J, with 11 bases between the two ends. Germline loops: CDR1 SGHAT, CDR2 FQNNGV. This CDR3 is 12 amino acids long. The CDR3 nucleotides are TGTGCCAGCAGCCTCATGCCGAGTGGCTACACCTTC. Translating it yields CASSLMPSGYTF.

J is TRBJ2-7 and V is TRBV7-9; 8 bases are shared with TRBD2. There are 14 residues in the CDR3. Germline V gene lookup returns CDR1 SEHNR and CDR2 FQNEAQ (reference sequence). J gave up 5 bases and V 6 bases, and 9 bases lay outside the gene matches. The CDR3 loop reads CASRSIRGGNEQYF. As DNA, the CDR3 is TGTGCCAGCAGATCCATCCGGGGGGGTAACGAGCAGTACTTC. The full variable domain, in which reference TRBV7-9 and TRBJ2-7 provide the parts outside the CDR3, is DTGVSQNPRHKITKRGQNVTFRCDPISEHNRLYWYRQTLGQGPEFLTYFQNEAQLEKSRLLSDRFSAERPKGSFSTLEIQRTEQGDSAMYLCASRSIRGGNEQYFGPGTRLTVT.

The J gene is TRBJ2-4, the V gene TRBV18; weak D call: TRBD1 (6 bases). This CDR3 is 16 amino acids long. V gave up 3 bases and J gave up 9 bases, with 21 bases separating them. Germline CDR1 KGHSH, CDR2 LQKENI. The CDR3 nucleotides read TGTGCCAGCTCACCGAAACGGGACATCCGAAAAGGCATTCAGTACTTC. Translated: CASSPKRDIRKGIQYF.

This clonotype was seen a handful of times. V usage is TRBV12-3 or TRBV12-4 and J usage is TRBJ1-4; TRBD1 agrees at 7 bases. This CDR3 comprises 12 residues. The V segment lost 3 bases and the J segment 11 bases; nucleotides outside the gene matches: 3. In DNA form, the CDR3 reads TGTGCCAGCAGTTTCCTCAGGGGGAAACTGTTTTTT. Protein: CASSFLRGKLFF.

V is TRBV18 and J is TRBJ2-3; no definite D call. Germline V gene data show CDR1 as KGHSH and CDR2 as LQKENI. This CDR3 is 13 amino acids long. Trimming shortened V by 1 base and J by 4 bases, and 6 bases separated the two germline ends. DNA for the CDR3: TGTGCCAGCTCACCACGGGCGCCAGATACGCAGTATTTT. The encoded protein is CASSPRAPDTQYF.

J is TRBJ2-1 and V is TRBV5-1, with no clear D. The CDR3 is made up of 14 amino acids. The V end lost 2 bases, the J end lost 8 bases, and 14 bases lay between the germline ends. Germline CDR1 is SGHRS and CDR2 is YFSETQ. CDR3 sequence (DNA): TGCGCCAGCAGCTTCCTCGGTGTGTTCGATGAGCAGTTCTTC. It encodes CASSFLGVFDEQFF.

About this clonotype itself: A read error may explain this, as a much larger clone is one base away. This chain connects TRBV2 to TRBJ2-5; maybe TRBD2 (6 bases). This CDR3 contains 9 residues. Looked up from germline, CDR1 is SNHLY and CDR2 is FYNNEI. The CDR3 loop is CDSGSVRHF. In nucleotides, the CDR3 is TGTGACAGCGGGTCCGTGCGGCACTTC.

In its sample, this clonotype was seen many times. The gene calls are TRBV7-8 and TRBJ2-7, with 9 bases aligning to TRBD1. The V gene end was trimmed by 5 bases and the J gene end by 4 bases; junction bases not matched to a gene: 12. CDR3 length: 16 residues. Germline CDR1 reads SGHVS; CDR2 reads FQNEAQ. The CDR3 reads CASSPGTGRIEYEQYF. CDR3 in DNA: TGTGCCAGCAGCCCAGGGACAGGGAGGATTGAGTACGAGCAGTACTTC.

This clonotype was seen a handful of times. The chain carries TRBV7-2 and TRBJ2-4; TRBD1 agrees at 8 bases. Per germline, CDR1 SGHTA and CDR2 FQGNSA. After removal of 5 bases from V and 5 bases from J, the junction contained 8 bases not matched to a gene. This CDR3 is built from 15 residues. CDR3 loop: CASSPRTGWENIQYF. As DNA, the CDR3 is TGTGCCAGCAGCCCCCGGACAGGGTGGGAAAACATTCAGTACTTC.

This clonotype has at least ten counts. CDR3 sequence reads: CASSQALGRVNTGELFF. In nucleotides, the CDR3 is TGTGCCAGCAGCCAAGCCCTAGGTCGGGTAAACACCGGGGAGCTGTTTTTT. The chain employs TRBV3-1 and TRBJ2-2; D remains unclear. This CDR3 comprises 17 residues. The V gene's germline CDR1 is LGHDT and CDR2 YNNKEL (reference sequence). The germline V and J ends were trimmed by 1 base and 2 bases, with 14 bases remaining between them.

This clonotype was counted once. The DNA for the CDR3 is TGTGCCACCAGTGAAGGGGGCCGGACGAACACCGGGGAGCTGTTTTTT. It translates to CATSEGGRTNTGELFF. The gene calls are TRBV24-1 and TRBJ2-2, with 7 positions matching TRBD1. Germline V gene lookup returns CDR1 KGHDR and CDR2 SFDVKD. Trimming at V came to 4 bases and at J to 0 bases, leaving 4 bases not matched to a gene. The CDR3 consists of 16 residues.

This clonotype was counted many times. V and J are TRBV5-1 and TRBJ2-3; D possibly matches TRBD1 or TRBD2 (5 bases each). The V end lost 4 bases, the J end lost 5 bases, and 8 bases lay between the germline ends. Germline lookup yields CDR1 SGHRS and CDR2 YFSETQ. The CDR3 sequence is 12 residues long. CDR3 sequence: CASSPGRDTQYF. The CDR3 nucleotides read TGCGCCAGCAGCCCAGGGAGAGATACGCAGTATTTT.

This sequence joins TRBV7-2 and TRBJ2-2; D gene ambiguous. The V gene's germline CDR1 is SGHTA and CDR2 FQGNSA. V shed 4 bases and J shed 5 bases, with 11 bases lying between them. The CDR3 totals 14 residues. The chain's CDR3 is CASSSGYRTGELFF. CDR3 nucleotides: TGTGCCAGCAGCTCAGGTTATCGGACCGGGGAGCTGTTTTTT.

The gene calls are TRBV9 and TRBJ1-6, with D perhaps TRBD1 (5 bases). Germline V gene sequence: CDR1 SGDLS, CDR2 YYNGEE. The germline V and J ends were trimmed by 0 bases and 7 bases, with 11 bases remaining between them. The CDR3 is 15 residues long. Here the CDR3 reads CASSVGQLGNSPLHF. The CDR3 coding sequence is TGTGCCAGCAGCGTAGGACAGCTCGGGAATTCACCCCTCCACTTT. The full variable domain, with the rest looked up from reference TRBV9 and TRBJ1-6, is DSGVTQTPKHLITATGQRVTLRCSPRSGDLSVYWYQQSLDQGLQFLIQYYNGEERAKGNILERFSAQQFPDLHSELNLSSLELGDSALYFCASSVGQLGNSPLHFGNGTRLTVT.

The gene calls are TRBV7-2 and TRBJ1-3; D may be TRBD1 (6 bases). Germline V gives CDR1 SGHTA, CDR2 FQGNSA. This CDR3 is built from 15 residues. The V end lost 5 bases, the J end lost 2 bases, and 13 bases lay between the germline ends. This chain's CDR3 is CASSPYREAGNTIYF. The CDR3 DNA reads TGTGCCAGCAGCCCATACAGGGAGGCTGGAAACACCATATATTTT.

This clonotype was observed a handful of times. The rearrangement uses TRBV2 and TRBJ2-7, with D perhaps matching TRBD1 or TRBD2 (6 bases each). Trimming removed 2 bases at V and 5 bases at J, with 13 bases between. The germline V gene has CDR1 SNHLY and CDR2 FYNNEI. The CDR3 extends over 14 amino acids. This CDR3 is CASSESGGRNEQYF. In DNA form, the CDR3 reads TGTGCCAGCAGTGAAAGTGGGGGGCGGAACGAGCAGTACTTC.

This clonotype was seen a handful of times. The chain links TRBV28 to TRBJ2-7, with D tentatively TRBD1 (5 bases). V was shortened by 4 bases and J by 5 bases, with 12 bases between the two germline ends. This CDR3 has 13 amino acids. Germline CDR1 is MDHEN and CDR2 is SYDVKM. CDR3 sequence: CASSSAGSDEQYV. Here the CDR3 DNA reads TGTGCCAGCAGTTCAGCAGGGTCGGACGAGCAGTACGTC.

Ten or more counts support this clonotype. J is TRBJ2-2 and V is TRBV4-3; no clear D. CDR1 LGHNA and CDR2 YSLEER come from the germline V gene. Trimming stripped 6 bases from V and 4 bases from J, with 18 bases between. The CDR3 contains 16 residues. The CDR3 nucleotides read TGCGCCAGCAGAGTCGCGCGATCCGTGTTCACCGGGGAGCTGTTTTTT. Translation gives CASRVARSVFTGELFF.

The chain carries TRBV18 and TRBJ1-1; a possible D gene is TRBD1 (6 bases). Trimming cost V 10 bases and J 5 bases, with 17 bases left between them. The CDR3 extends over 13 amino acids. Germline V gene data show CDR1 as KGHSH and CDR2 as LQKENI. The DNA for the CDR3 is TGTGCCACCCGGCAGGGGCTGGGGACTGAAGCTTTCTTT. Its translation is CATRQGLGTEAFF.

This clonotype was detected only a few times. The V and J genes are TRBV6-6 and TRBJ1-2; tentatively, D is TRBD1 (5 bases). Trimming took off 0 bases at V and 6 bases at J, with 8 bases between the two ends. The germline V gene has CDR1 MNHNY and CDR2 SVGAGI (reference sequence). The CDR3 is made up of 13 amino acids. As DNA, the CDR3 is TGTGCCAGCAGTTACTCGTGGGGGGATGGCTACACCTTC. The encoded protein is CASSYSWGDGYTF.

The table lists this clonotype with many counts. The chain links TRBV9 to TRBJ2-3, with 11 nucleotides matching TRBD1. V lost 3 bases, J lost 4 bases, and 1 base stayed unmatched. CDR1 SGDLS and CDR2 YYNGEE come from the germline V gene. The CDR3 is 14 amino acids. CDR3 sequence: CASSGTGGPDTQYF. The CDR3 nucleotides are TGTGCCAGCAGCGGGACAGGGGGCCCAGATACGCAGTATTTT.

This clonotype was seen more than once but under ten times. The rearrangement links TRBV7-9 to TRBJ1-1; D gene unclear. CDR3 size: 15 residues. Germline V gene lookup returns CDR1 SEHNR and CDR2 FQNEAQ (reference sequence). Trimming cost V 5 bases and J 1 base, with 14 bases left between them. The CDR3 DNA is TGTGCCAGCAGCGAATATCTAGGATCGAACACTGAAGCTTTCTTT. Its translation is CASSEYLGSNTEAFF.

This clonotype was observed a single time. V usage is TRBV3-1 and J usage is TRBJ1-3, with no clear D. The germline V gene encodes CDR1 LGHDT and CDR2 YNNKEL (reference sequence). The V gene lost 4 bases and the J gene lost 4 bases, with 8 bases spanning the gap. The CDR3 consists of 13 residues. The CDR3 sequence: CASSPLAGNTIYF. CDR3 sequence (DNA): TGTGCCAGCAGCCCCCTGGCCGGAAACACCATATATTTT.

The chain recombines TRBV5-1 with TRBJ2-5; 11 bases line up with TRBD2. Trimming cost V 0 bases and J 7 bases; bases outside gene matches: 5. Germline V gives CDR1 SGHRS, CDR2 YFSETQ. This CDR3 spans 15 amino acids. The CDR3: CASSLDSGGASTQYF. Here the CDR3 DNA reads TGCGCCAGCAGCTTGGATAGCGGGGGGGCCTCGACCCAGTACTTC.

This clonotype was detected a few times. This CDR3 reads CASSGHSGNTIYF. The DNA for the CDR3 is TGTGCCAGCAGCGGCCACTCTGGAAACACCATATATTTT. This sequence joins TRBV3-1 and TRBJ1-3, with D unresolved. The germline V and J ends were trimmed by 5 bases and 0 bases, with 5 bases remaining between them. The CDR3 extends over 13 amino acids. Germline assignment: CDR1 LGHDT and CDR2 YNNKEL (reference sequence).

The chain carries TRBV3-1 and TRBJ2-5; the match to TRBD2 covers 14 bases. The trim removed 6 bases at V and 9 bases at J, leaving 3 bases unmatched. The CDR3 length is 13 residues. CDR1 is LGHDT and CDR2 is YNNKEL in the germline V gene (reference sequence). CDR3 residues: CASRRTSGGSQYF. CDR3 nucleotide sequence: TGTGCCAGCAGACGGACTAGCGGGGGGTCCCAGTACTTC.

This clonotype was detected a few times. The rearrangement links TRBV7-9 to TRBJ2-3; tentative D call: TRBD2 (5 bases). The CDR3 is 13 amino acids. CDR1 and CDR2 from the germline V gene are SEHNR and FQNEAQ (reference sequence). V lost 4 bases and J 5 bases, leaving 10 bases between the germline ends. CDR3 sequence: CASSSTGLDTQYF. In nucleotides, the CDR3 is TGTGCCAGCAGCTCCACGGGGTTAGATACGCAGTATTTT.